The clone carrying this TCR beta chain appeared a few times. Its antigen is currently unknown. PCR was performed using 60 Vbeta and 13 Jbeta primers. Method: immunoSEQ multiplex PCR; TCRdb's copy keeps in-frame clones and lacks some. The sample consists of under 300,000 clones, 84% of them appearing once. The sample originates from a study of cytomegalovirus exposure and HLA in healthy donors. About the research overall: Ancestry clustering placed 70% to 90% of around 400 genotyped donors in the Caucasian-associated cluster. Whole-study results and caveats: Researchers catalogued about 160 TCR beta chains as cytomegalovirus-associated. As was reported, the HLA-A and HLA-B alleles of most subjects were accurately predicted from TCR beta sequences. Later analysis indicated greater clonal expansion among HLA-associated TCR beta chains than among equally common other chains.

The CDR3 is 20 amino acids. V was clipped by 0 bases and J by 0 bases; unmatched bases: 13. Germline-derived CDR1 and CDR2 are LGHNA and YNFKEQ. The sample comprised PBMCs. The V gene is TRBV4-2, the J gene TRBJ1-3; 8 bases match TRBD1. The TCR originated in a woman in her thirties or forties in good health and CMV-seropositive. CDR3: CASSQDRAGGIQLSGNTIYF. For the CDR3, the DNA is TGTGCCAGCAGCCAAGATCGGGCAGGGGGCATTCAGCTCTCTGGAAACACCATATATTTT.